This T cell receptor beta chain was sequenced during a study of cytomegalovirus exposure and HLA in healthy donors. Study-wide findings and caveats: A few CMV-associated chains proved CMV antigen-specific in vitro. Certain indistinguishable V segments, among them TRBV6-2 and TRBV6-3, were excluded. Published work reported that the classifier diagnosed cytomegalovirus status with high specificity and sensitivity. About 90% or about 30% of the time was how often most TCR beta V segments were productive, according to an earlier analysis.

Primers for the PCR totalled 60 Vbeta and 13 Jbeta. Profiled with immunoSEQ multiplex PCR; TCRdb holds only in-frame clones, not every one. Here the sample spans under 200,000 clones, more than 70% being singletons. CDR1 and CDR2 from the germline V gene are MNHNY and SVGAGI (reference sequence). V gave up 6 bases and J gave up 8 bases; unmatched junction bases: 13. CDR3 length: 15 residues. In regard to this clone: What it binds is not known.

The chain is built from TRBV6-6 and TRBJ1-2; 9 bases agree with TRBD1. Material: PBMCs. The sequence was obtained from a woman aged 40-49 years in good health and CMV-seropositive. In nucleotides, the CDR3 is TGTGCCAGCAGCCCAAACGGGGGGACAGGGAAGGGCTACACCTTC. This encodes CASSPNGGTGKGYTF.